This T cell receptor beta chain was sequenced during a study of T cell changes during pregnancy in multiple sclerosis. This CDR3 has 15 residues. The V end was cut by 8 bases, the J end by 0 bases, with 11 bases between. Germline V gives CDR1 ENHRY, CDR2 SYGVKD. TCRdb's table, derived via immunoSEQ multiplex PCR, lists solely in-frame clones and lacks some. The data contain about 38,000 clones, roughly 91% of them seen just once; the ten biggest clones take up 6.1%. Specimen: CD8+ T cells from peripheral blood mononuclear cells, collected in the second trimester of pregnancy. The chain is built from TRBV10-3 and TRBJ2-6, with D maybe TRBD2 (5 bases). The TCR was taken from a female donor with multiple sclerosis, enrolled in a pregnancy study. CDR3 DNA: TGTGCCATCCCGAGAGGGTACTCTGGGGCCAACGTCCTGACTTTC. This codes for CAIPRGYSGANVLTF.